The clone carrying this T cell receptor (beta chain) has just one count. In the study's own analysis: Amplification of reference gene primers was used by the study to estimate nucleated cell counts. Sequencing used immunoSEQ multiplex PCR; TCRdb keeps in-frame clones, though not all of them. That table gives V, J and clone size, and the DNA gave D and trimming. This sample has approximately 130,000 clones, with 80% to 90% found just once. The record originates from a study of blood T cell repertoires in COVID-19. The overall study: From the United States, Italy and Spain came samples of acute and convalescent COVID-19.

The V and J ends lost 7 bases and 3 bases, in that order; junction bases with no gene match: 4. Germline lookup yields CDR1 SQVTM and CDR2 ANQGSEA. The CDR3 covers 12 residues. Source material: peripheral blood. The sequence came from a woman in her fifties or sixties with acute or convalescent COVID-19. This chain joins TRBV29-1 and TRBJ1-2; 8 bases fit TRBD1. CDR3 in DNA: TGCAGCGCTGGACAGGGAGACTATGGCTACACCTTC. Translation: CSAGQGDYGYTF.